The 11 T cell receptor beta chains given below trace back to one sample, sequenced in a study of T cell changes during pregnancy in multiple sclerosis. Some clones are missing from TCRdb's copy, which holds only in-frame ones; the method was immunoSEQ multiplex PCR. The sample lists around 80,000 clones; 90% to 95% were seen once. The sample was peripheral blood, taken in the second trimester of pregnancy. These receptors were obtained from a female donor with multiple sclerosis, enrolled in a pregnancy study.

The genes are TRBV6-5 and TRBJ2-7; 9 bases are a match to TRBD2. Trimming removed 6 bases from V and 3 bases from J; junction bases left unmatched: 6. This CDR3 is built from 14 residues. Germline CDR1 reads MNHEY; CDR2 reads SVGAGI. The CDR3 DNA reads as TGTGCCAGCAGCCAGGGACTAGCCTACTACGAGCAGTACTTC. Translation gives CASSQGLAYYEQYF.

This rearrangement joins TRBV7-2 to TRBJ2-5, with 7 bases lining up with TRBD2. The length of the CDR3 is 14 residues. The V and J ends lost 6 bases and 4 bases, in that order; junction bases with no gene match: 8. Germline V gene lookup returns CDR1 SGHTA and CDR2 FQGNSA. CDR3 DNA: TGTGCCAGCAGTTCCGACGGGGGGACAGAGACCCAGTACTTC. This translates into CASSSDGGTETQYF.

The chain couples TRBV7-2 to TRBJ1-2, with TRBD1 matching 8 bases. The CDR3 contains 16 residues. The germline gives CDR1 SGHTA, CDR2 FQGNSA. V dropped 5 bases and J dropped 1; count of bases not matched to a gene: 9. CDR3 amino acids: CASSPSRTGFNYGYTF. CDR3 DNA: TGTGCCAGCAGCCCCAGCCGGACAGGGTTTAACTATGGCTACACCTTC.

The chain is built from TRBV21-1 and TRBJ2-7; the table's D gene call, TRBD1, was not cross checked with the DNA. TRBV21-1 is a pseudogene segment. CDR3 length equals 19 residues. The CDR3 bases are TGTGCCAGCAGCTGTAACGCCGGACCCGACAGGGAGAGGGGTTACGAGCAGTACTTC. This sequence encodes CASSCNAGPDRERGYEQYF.

The V and J genes are TRBV9 and TRBJ2-3, with 9 bases identical to TRBD2. The CDR3 covers 15 residues. The V gene end was trimmed by 3 bases and the J gene end by 2 bases; junction bases not matched to a gene: 4. CDR1 is SGDLS, CDR2 YYNGEE, per germline. The CDR3 here is CASSARLADTDTQYF. Here the CDR3 DNA reads TGTGCCAGCAGCGCCCGACTAGCGGACACAGATACGCAGTATTTT.

The V and J genes are TRBV5-1 and TRBJ2-7; 8 bases align to TRBD1. With 3 bases clipped from V and 0 bases from J, the junction kept 5 bases outside the gene matches. CDR1 and CDR2 (germline): SGHRS, YFSETQ. The CDR3 covers 15 residues. CDR3 sequence (DNA): TGCGCCAGCAGCTCGGACAGGGAAAACTCCTACGAGCAGTACTTC. It specifies CASSSDRENSYEQYF.

The chain combines TRBV9 with TRBJ2-4; D is unclear. The CDR3 has 12 amino acids. Germline V gene lookup returns CDR1 SGDLS and CDR2 YYNGEE. V lost 4 bases, J lost 3 bases, and 5 bases lay in between. CDR3 coding DNA: TGTGCCAGCAGCCCCAACAAAAACATTCAGTACTTC. Its translation: CASSPNKNIQYF.

The chain joins TRBV2 to TRBJ1-4; D may be TRBD1 (5 bases). The V gene lost 1 base and the J gene lost 5 bases, with 8 bases spanning the gap. Per the germline V gene, CDR1 is SNHLY and CDR2 is FYNNEI. This CDR3 region has 14 residues. In DNA, the CDR3 is TGTGCCAGCAGTGAAGACAGGAAAAATGAAAAACTGTTTTTT. This sequence encodes CASSEDRKNEKLFF. The whole variable domain, remainder taken from reference TRBV2 and TRBJ1-4, is EPEVTQTPSHQVTQMGQEVILRCVPISNHLYFYWYRQILGQKVEFLVSFYNNEISEKSEIFDDQFSVERPDGSNFTLKIRSTKLEDSAMYFCASSEDRKNEKLFFGSGTQLSVL.

The V and J genes are TRBV27 and TRBJ2-1; 9 bases agree with TRBD2. Germline values: CDR1 MNHEY, CDR2 SMNVEV (reference sequence). The CDR3 length is 17 residues. The J segment lost 6 bases and the V segment lost 10 bases, leaving 19 bases of the junction unmatched. The CDR3 is CATEFTLGGLAFNEQFF. CDR3 DNA: TGTGCCACCGAGTTTACCCTCGGGGGACTAGCTTTCAATGAGCAGTTCTTC.

The genes are TRBV12-5 and TRBJ2-3; 10 positions match TRBD2. CDR3 length: 13 amino acids. Germline assignment: CDR1 LGHNT and CDR2 FRNRAP. J lost 8 bases, V lost 6 bases, and 5 bases had no gene match. CDR3 amino acids: CASGGTSAGTQYF. The CDR3 DNA is TGTGCTAGTGGAGGGACTAGCGCAGGTACGCAGTATTTT. Combining the CDR3 with reference TRBV12-5 and TRBJ2-3 gives the whole variable domain DARVTQTPRHKVTEMGQEVTMRCQPILGHNTVFWYRQTMMQGLELLAYFRNRAPLDDSGMPKDRFSAEMPDATLATLKIQPSEPRDSAVYFCASGGTSAGTQYFGPGTRLTVL.

The V gene is TRBV5-1, the J gene TRBJ2-7; no clear D. V was pared by 0 bases and J by 4 bases, with 11 bases between. The CDR3 length is 14 residues. Germline lookup yields CDR1 SGHRS and CDR2 YFSETQ. The chain's CDR3 is CASSLAAERYEQYF. CDR3 bases: TGCGCCAGCAGCTTGGCCGCAGAGCGATACGAGCAGTACTTC. Looking up the rest from reference TRBV5-1 and TRBJ2-7 gives the full variable domain: KAGVTQTPRYLIKTRGQQVTLSCSPISGHRSVSWYQQTPGQGLQFLFEYFSETQRNKGNFPGRFSGRQFSNSRSEMNVSTLELGDSALYLCASSLAAERYEQYFGPGTRLTVT.